Listed below are T cell receptor beta chains from one sample, sequenced in a study of T cells expressing NK-cell markers. For each CDR3 protein, TCRdb gives one entry from its re-call of the 5' RACE reads, without DNA. The sample is made up of around 470,000 distinct CDR3 sequences, and the top ten hold approximately 1.5% of it. The source material was blood T cells: a sorted CD56 or NKG2C T cell subset, CD4+ or CD8+ T cells, or bulk PBMC T cells (not recorded which). These receptors were taken from a woman aged 45 to 65 in good health. The CDR3 runs from the conserved cysteine through the conserved F or W.

v_gene	j_gene	CDR3aa
TRBV29-1	TRBJ2-2	CSVQGLASAGELFF
TRBV12-3/TRBV12-4	TRBJ1-1	CASRGTGSVTEAFF
TRBV11-3	TRBJ2-1	CASSPREILGNEQFF
TRBV11-2	TRBJ2-2	CASSSTKAGVSPGELFF
TRBV20-1	TRBJ2-7	CSAQLRGSSSYEQYF
TRBV6-2/TRBV6-3	TRBJ2-2	CASLWRGNTGELFF
TRBV7-9	TRBJ1-2	CASSLEVSAGGYTF
TRBV4-2	TRBJ1-2	CASSVGGYGYTF
TRBV6-5	TRBJ2-5	CASTSWAQETQYF
TRBV5-1	TRBJ2-2	CASSLGQNTGELFF
TRBV5-1	TRBJ2-2	CASSLNRGQSGELFF
TRBV12-3/TRBV12-4	TRBJ2-3	CASSLGAIRGTQYF
TRBV12-3/TRBV12-4	TRBJ2-3	CASSPTGRTTTDTQYF
TRBV29-1	TRBJ2-5	CSVDRPSRGGETQYF
TRBV27	TRBJ1-5	CASSLSGLGNQPQHF
TRBV3-1	TRBJ2-5	CASSQRGEETQYF
TRBV10-2	TRBJ1-1	CASSDNRNTEAFF
TRBV10-3	TRBJ2-3	CAIKGQGADTQYF
TRBV7-9	TRBJ1-2	CASSYAGQGYTF
TRBV27	TRBJ1-6	CASSLSQRGSYNSPLHF
TRBV13	TRBJ2-3	CASSSYSGTHDTQYF
TRBV20-1	TRBJ2-7	CSARVLLAGVSWVPSYEQYF